This is a list of T cell receptor beta chains from one sample in a study of cytomegalovirus exposure and HLA in healthy donors. The protocol was immunoSEQ multiplex PCR, while the TCRdb copy is restricted to in-frame clones and leaves out a portion. Of about 120,000 clones in the sample, approximately 70% were seen once. Sequencing was done on a sample of PBMCs. Source of these receptors: a man between 18 and 29 years old in good health and CMV-seronegative. Each CDR3 is given with its conserved first and last residue. The D gene is left open where the match is weak. Expanded clones get a size class; other rows say once, few or many, or leave the size out.

V gene	D gene	clone size	J gene	CDR3 DNA	CDR3 protein
TRBV19	TRBD1	.	TRBJ2-2	TGTGCCAGTAACAGGGGGCTCTCCGGGGAGCTGTTTTTT	CASNRGLSGELFF
TRBV5-1	TRBD1	.	TRBJ1-1	TGCGCCAGCAGCATACCGACAGGGATGAACACTGAAGCTTTCTTT	CASSIPTGMNTEAFF
TRBV4-2	TRBD1	.	TRBJ1-1	TGTGCCAGCAGCCAAGTGGTCAGGACAGGGGGCCATCACACTGAAGCTTTCTTT	CASSQVVRTGGHHTEAFF
TRBV10-2	TRBD2	.	TRBJ2-3	TGCGCCAGCAGTGGGGGGGGAGTTGGGGAAACGCAGTATTTT	CASSGGGVGETQYF
TRBV9	.	.	TRBJ2-1	TGTGCCAGCAGCGTAGAGACAGCGGGTGGGAATGAGCAGTTCTTC	CASSVETAGGNEQFF
TRBV29-1	.	few	TRBJ1-1	TGCAGCGTCGACAAGTCGGCTGAAGCTTTCTTT	CSVDKSAEAFF
TRBV4-1	TRBD1	.	TRBJ1-4	TGCGCCAGCTCTATCGGGACAGGGCCCCTGACTAATGAAAAACTGCTTTTT	CASSIGTGPLTNEKLLF
TRBV27	TRBD1	.	TRBJ2-5	TGTGCCAGCAGTTTATGGGACAGGGCAGAGACCCAGTACTTC	CASSLWDRAETQYF
TRBV27	TRBD1	.	TRBJ2-3	TGTGCCAGCTGGTTACGGGACAGGGCGGCAGATACGCAGTATTTT	CASWLRDRAADTQYF
TRBV27	TRBD2	.	TRBJ2-7	TGTGCCAGCGCGGATGGACTAGCGGGAGTAAGGGAGCAGTACTTC	CASADGLAGVREQYF
TRBV2	TRBD1	.	TRBJ1-1	TGTGCCAGCAGGGGACAGGGGTTCACTGAAGCTTTCTTT	CASRGQGFTEAFF
TRBV28	.	once	TRBJ1-3	TGTGCCAGCAGTAATAATACAGAGTCTGGAAACACCATATATTTT	CASSNNTESGNTIYF
TRBV7-9	.	.	TRBJ1-1	TGTGCCAGCAGCTCAAAGCTGAACACTGAAGCTTTCTTT	CASSSKLNTEAFF
TRBV9	.	.	TRBJ1-2	TGTGCCAGCAGAACAGGGTATGGCTACACCTTC	CASRTGYGYTF
TRBV19	.	.	TRBJ2-1	TGTGCCAGTAGGAGGGACATTGGGAGCTACAATGAGCAGTTCTTC	CASRRDIGSYNEQFF
TRBV6-6	.	once	TRBJ1-2	TGTGCCAGCAGTTACCCACGACAGTCTAACTATGGCTACACCTTC	CASSYPRQSNYGYTF
TRBV2	.	.	TRBJ2-1	TGTGCCAGCAGTGAGCCTAGCGACTCCTACAATGAGCAGTTCTTC	CASSEPSDSYNEQFF
TRBV6-6	TRBD1	.	TRBJ1-2	TGTGCCAGCATTCGGGACAGGGGTAACTATGGCTACACCTTC	CASIRDRGNYGYTF
TRBV15	.	.	TRBJ1-2	TGTGCCACCAGCACCAACGGTCGGGGCTACACCTTC	CATSTNGRGYTF
TRBV11-2	.	few	TRBJ2-3	TGTGCCAGCAGCTTAGCCCTAGATACGCAGTATTTT	CASSLALDTQYF
TRBV29-1	TRBD1	.	TRBJ2-4	TGCAGCGTTGAGAGACAGGGTGGGAACATTCAGTACTTC	CSVERQGGNIQYF
TRBV6-5	TRBD1	few	TRBJ1-2	TGTGCCAGCAGTTACTACAGGACAGGGGGCAGGGGCTACACCTTC	CASSYYRTGGRGYTF
TRBV10-2	TRBD1	few	TRBJ1-5	TGCGCCACCCCGGACAGGAGAAAAGGGCCCCAGCATTTT	CATPDRRKGPQHF
TRBV6-1	.	few	TRBJ1-1	TGTGCCAGCAGTGAGTACGGTAACACTGAAGCTTTCTTT	CASSEYGNTEAFF
TRBV6-5	.	.	TRBJ1-3	TGTGCCAGCAGTCCCTTGACAGTCTCTGGAAACACCATATATTTT	CASSPLTVSGNTIYF
TRBV29-1	TRBD1	.	TRBJ1-4	TGCAGCGTCCTCACCAACAGGGGTGAACTGTTTTTT	CSVLTNRGELFF
TRBV7-2	TRBD2	.	TRBJ2-7	TGTGCCAGCAGTCCCTCACTAGCGGGGATGTACGAGCAGTACTTC	CASSPSLAGMYEQYF
TRBV29-1	TRBD1	.	TRBJ2-7	TGCAGCCCCAGGACCTCGGACAGGGGTAGCGTGAGAATGCAGTACTTC	CSPRTSDRGSVRMQYF
TRBV6-5	.	.	TRBJ2-3	TGTGCCAGCACCAATATAGGGGGTACGCAGTATTTT	CASTNIGGTQYF
TRBV5-1	TRBD1	once	TRBJ1-1	TGCGCCAGTCGGGCAGGGGGTCAGAACACTGAAGCTTTCTTT	CASRAGGQNTEAFF
TRBV19	.	.	TRBJ2-7	TGTGCCAGTAGTGAGGCGGACTCCTACGAGCAGTACTTC	CASSEADSYEQYF
TRBV6-5	.	.	TRBJ1-5	TGTGCCAGCAGTTACTCAGGCTTGGGGGGTACCCAGCATTTT	CASSYSGLGGTQHF
TRBV7-9	.	.	TRBJ1-2	TGTGCCAGCAGCCGAACAGGGTTGAAGGGCTACACCTTC	CASSRTGLKGYTF
TRBV27	TRBD2	.	TRBJ2-7	TGTGCCAGCAAGCGGGGGGACTACGAGCAGTACTTC	CASKRGDYEQYF
TRBV12-5	.	.	TRBJ2-5	TGTGCTAGTGGTTGGATAGGCCTACCCGGAGATCCAAAAAGGCAAGAGACCCAGTACTTC	CASGWIGLPGDPKRQETQYF
TRBV30	TRBD1	.	TRBJ2-7	TGTGCCTGGAGCGCCGGACAGGGAATCTCCTACGAGCAGTACTTC	CAWSAGQGISYEQYF
TRBV6-6	TRBD1	.	TRBJ2-1	TGTGCCAGCAGTTACGACAGGGGGGTATTGTACAATGAGCAGTTCTTC	CASSYDRGVLYNEQFF
TRBV28	.	.	TRBJ1-5	TGTGCCAGCAGTTTCTCTCAGCCCCAGCATTTT	CASSFSQPQHF
TRBV5-1	TRBD2	.	TRBJ2-2	TGCGCCAGCAGCTCTGGACTAGCGGGAGGAACCGGGGAGCTGTTTTTT	CASSSGLAGGTGELFF
TRBV12-5	.	.	TRBJ1-5	TGTGCTAGTGGTTCCCTACACCGGGATAGCAATCAGCCCCAGCATTTT	CASGSLHRDSNQPQHF
TRBV7-6	.	.	TRBJ2-7	TGTGCCAGCAGCATGGGACAAGGAAACTCCTACGAGCAGTACTTC	CASSMGQGNSYEQYF
TRBV27	TRBD1	.	TRBJ1-5	TGTGCCAGCAGTTTGGGGACAGGGGGCCAGCCCCAGCATTTT	CASSLGTGGQPQHF
TRBV27	TRBD1	once	TRBJ2-1	TGTGCCAGCAGAGAACAGGGGGTCTCCGACAATGAGCAGTTCTTC	CASREQGVSDNEQFF
TRBV2	TRBD1	few	TRBJ1-4	TGTGCCAGCAGAGACAGGGCTAGTGAAAAACTGTTTTTT	CASRDRASEKLFF